This T cell receptor beta chain was obtained from a study of T-cell memory formation after mild COVID-19. V dropped 5 bases and J dropped 4 bases, with 15 bases sitting between them. Germline CDR1 is SEHNR and CDR2 is FQNEAQ (reference sequence). The CDR3 sequence is 14 residues long. TCRdb reanalysed the 5' RACE reads using MiXCR and keeps one entry per CDR3 protein. The sample includes approximately 260,000 distinct CDR3 sequences, 15% to 20% of them seen just once. Sequenced material: PBMCs or a T cell subset sorted from them (not recorded which). The chain couples TRBV7-9 to TRBJ2-7; D not certain. The TCR sequence derives from a man between 18 and 35 years old who had mild COVID-19 (a few samples of this study predate the infection). Cell type and time point are not known. For the CDR3, the DNA is TGTGCCAGCAGCGAGAAGAGGTCTTCGTACGAGCAGTACGTC. The encoded protein is CASSEKRSSYEQYV.